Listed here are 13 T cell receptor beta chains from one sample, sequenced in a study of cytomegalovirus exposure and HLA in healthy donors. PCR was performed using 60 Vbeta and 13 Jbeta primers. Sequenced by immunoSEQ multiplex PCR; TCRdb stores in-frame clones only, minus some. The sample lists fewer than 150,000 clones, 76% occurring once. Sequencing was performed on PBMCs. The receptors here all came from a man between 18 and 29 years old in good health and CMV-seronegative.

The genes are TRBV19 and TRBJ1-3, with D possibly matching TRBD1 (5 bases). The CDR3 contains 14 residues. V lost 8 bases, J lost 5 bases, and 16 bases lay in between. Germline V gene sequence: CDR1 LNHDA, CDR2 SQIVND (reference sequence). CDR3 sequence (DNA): TGTGCCAGTCGAAAGACAGAAACAAGAAACACCATATATTTT. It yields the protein CASRKTETRNTIYF.

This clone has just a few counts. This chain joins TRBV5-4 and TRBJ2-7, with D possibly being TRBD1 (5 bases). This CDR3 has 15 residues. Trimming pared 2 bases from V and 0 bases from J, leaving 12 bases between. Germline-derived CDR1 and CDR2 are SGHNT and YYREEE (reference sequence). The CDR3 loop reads CASSLGGRASYEQYF. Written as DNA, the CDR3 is TGTGCCAGCAGCTTAGGCGGCAGGGCCTCCTACGAGCAGTACTTC.

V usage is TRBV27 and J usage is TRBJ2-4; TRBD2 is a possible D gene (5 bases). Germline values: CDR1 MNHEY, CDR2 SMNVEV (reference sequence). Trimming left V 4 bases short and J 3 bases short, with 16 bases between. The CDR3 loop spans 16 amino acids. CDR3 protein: CASSYIGRGNKNIQYF. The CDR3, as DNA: TGTGCCAGCAGTTATATAGGAAGAGGGAACAAAAACATTCAGTACTTC.

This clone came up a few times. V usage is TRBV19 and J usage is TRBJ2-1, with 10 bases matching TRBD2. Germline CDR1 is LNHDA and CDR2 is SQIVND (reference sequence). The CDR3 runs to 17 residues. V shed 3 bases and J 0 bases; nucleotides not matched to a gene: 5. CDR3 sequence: CASSIGASGSSYNEQFF. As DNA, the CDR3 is TGTGCCAGTAGTATTGGGGCTAGCGGGAGCTCCTACAATGAGCAGTTCTTC.

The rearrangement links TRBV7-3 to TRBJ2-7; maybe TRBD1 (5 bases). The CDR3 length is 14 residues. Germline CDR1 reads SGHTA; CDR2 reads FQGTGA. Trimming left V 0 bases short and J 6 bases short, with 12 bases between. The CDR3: CASSLTPGLSEQYF. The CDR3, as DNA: TGTGCCAGCAGCTTAACCCCAGGGCTGAGCGAGCAGTACTTC.

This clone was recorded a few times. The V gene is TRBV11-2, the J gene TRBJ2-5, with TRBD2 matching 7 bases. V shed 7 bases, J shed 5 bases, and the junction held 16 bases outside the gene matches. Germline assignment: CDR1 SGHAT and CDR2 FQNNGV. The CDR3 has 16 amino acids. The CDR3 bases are TGTGCCAGCACCCTGGGGGGGACTCAAAAACGGGAGACCCAGTACTTC. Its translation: CASTLGGTQKRETQYF.

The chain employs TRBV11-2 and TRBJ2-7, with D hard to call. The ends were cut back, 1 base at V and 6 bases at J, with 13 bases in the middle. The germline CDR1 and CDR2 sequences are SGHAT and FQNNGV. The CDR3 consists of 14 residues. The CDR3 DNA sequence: TGTGCCAGCAGCTTAGTTTACGACACCCGCGAGCAGTACTTC. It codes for CASSLVYDTREQYF.

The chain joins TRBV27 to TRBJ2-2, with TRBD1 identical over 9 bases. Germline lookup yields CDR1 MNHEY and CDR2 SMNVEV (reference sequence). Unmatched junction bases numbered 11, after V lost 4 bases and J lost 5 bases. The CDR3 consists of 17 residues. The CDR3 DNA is TGTGCCAGCAGTTCGACTAAGGGACAGGGATCAACCGGGGAGCTGTTTTTT. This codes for CASSSTKGQGSTGELFF.

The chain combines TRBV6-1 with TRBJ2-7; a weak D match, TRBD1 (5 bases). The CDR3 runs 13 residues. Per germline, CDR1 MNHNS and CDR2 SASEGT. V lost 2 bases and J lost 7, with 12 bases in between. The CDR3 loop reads CASSEQTAVEQYF. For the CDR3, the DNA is TGTGCCAGCAGTGAACAGACAGCCGTAGAGCAGTACTTC.

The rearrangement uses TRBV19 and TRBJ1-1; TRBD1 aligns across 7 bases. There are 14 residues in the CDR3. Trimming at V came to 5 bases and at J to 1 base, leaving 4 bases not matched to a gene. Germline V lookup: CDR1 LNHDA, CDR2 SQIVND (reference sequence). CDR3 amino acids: CASSLQGGNTEAFF. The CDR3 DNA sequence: TGTGCCAGTAGTCTCCAGGGGGGGAACACTGAAGCTTTCTTT. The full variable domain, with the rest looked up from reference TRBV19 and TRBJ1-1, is DGGITQSPKYLFRKEGQNVTLSCEQNLNHDAMYWYRQDPGQGLRLIYYSQIVNDFQKGDIAEGYSVSREKKESFPLTVTSAQKNPTAFYLCASSLQGGNTEAFFGQGTRLTVV.

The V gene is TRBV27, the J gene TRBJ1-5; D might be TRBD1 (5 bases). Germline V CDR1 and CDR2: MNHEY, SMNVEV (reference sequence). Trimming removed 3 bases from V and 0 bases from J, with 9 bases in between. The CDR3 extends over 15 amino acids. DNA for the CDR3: TGTGCCAGCAGTTTGGCCAGGGATAGCAATCAGCCCCAGCATTTT. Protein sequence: CASSLARDSNQPQHF.

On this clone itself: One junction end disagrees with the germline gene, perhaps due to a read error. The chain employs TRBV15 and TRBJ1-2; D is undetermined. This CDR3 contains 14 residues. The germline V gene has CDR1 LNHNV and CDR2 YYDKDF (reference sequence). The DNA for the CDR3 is TGTGCCACCAGCAGAGGGGCGGGCGGTTATGGCTACTCCTTC. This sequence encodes CATSRGAGGYGYSF.

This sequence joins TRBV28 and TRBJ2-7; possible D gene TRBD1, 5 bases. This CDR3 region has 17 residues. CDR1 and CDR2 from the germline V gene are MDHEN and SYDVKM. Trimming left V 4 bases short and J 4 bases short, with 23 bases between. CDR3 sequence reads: CASSYAIDSPYLYEQYF. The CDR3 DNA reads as TGTGCCAGCAGTTATGCAATTGACAGCCCATACTTGTACGAGCAGTACTTC.